These 3 T cell receptor beta chains originate from one sample sequenced in a study of T cell changes during pregnancy in multiple sclerosis. Assay used: immunoSEQ multiplex PCR; TCRdb lists only in-frame clones, some missing. The table lists 40,000 to 60,000 clones, approximately 94% of them singletons. The sample consisted of CD8+ T cells from peripheral blood mononuclear cells, taken before pregnancy. The receptors were gathered from a female donor with multiple sclerosis, enrolled in a pregnancy study.

The CDR3 DNA sequence: TGTGCCAGCAGCCTTACAGGAAACACCATATATTTT. It codes for CASSLTGNTIYF. The J gene is TRBJ1-3, the V gene TRBV28; D is ambiguous. V dropped 6 bases and J dropped 4 bases, with 7 bases sitting between them. This CDR3 contains 12 residues. Germline CDR1 and CDR2: MDHEN and SYDVKM. The variable domain in full, with the rest retrieved from reference TRBV28 and TRBJ1-3, is DVKVTQSSRYLVKRTGEKVFLECVQDMDHENMFWYRQDPGLGLRLIYFSYDVKMKEKGDIPEGYSVSREKKERFSLILESASTNQTSMYLCASSLTGNTIYFGEGSWLTVV.

The chain combines TRBV19 with TRBJ1-1; TRBD1 is a possible D gene (6 bases). CDR1 and CDR2 from the germline V gene are LNHDA and SQIVND (reference sequence). V lost 1 base, J lost 0 bases, and 9 bases lay in between. This CDR3 spans 15 amino acids. DNA of the CDR3: TGTGCCAGTAGTATAGGGCAGGGGCTGAACACTGAAGCTTTCTTT. It specifies CASSIGQGLNTEAFF. The full variable domain, rest sourced from reference TRBV19 and TRBJ1-1, is DGGITQSPKYLFRKEGQNVTLSCEQNLNHDAMYWYRQDPGQGLRLIYYSQIVNDFQKGDIAEGYSVSREKKESFPLTVTSAQKNPTAFYLCASSIGQGLNTEAFFGQGTRLTVV.

This clone was observed once. The J gene is TRBJ1-2, the V gene TRBV5-5, with 7 bases that match TRBD1. Per germline, CDR1 SGHKS and CDR2 YYEKEE (reference sequence). This CDR3 comprises 17 residues. The trim removed 3 bases at V and 2 bases at J, leaving 13 bases unmatched. DNA of the CDR3: TGTGCCAGCAGCTCAGGGGGGTGGGCGGATCGAAACTATGGCTACACCTTC. The encoded protein is CASSSGGWADRNYGYTF. Using reference TRBV5-5 and TRBJ1-2 for the parts outside the CDR3, the full variable domain is DAGVTQSPTHLIKTRGQQVTLRCSPISGHKSVSWYQQVLGQGPQFIFQYYEKEERGRGNFPDRFSARQFPNYSSELNVNALLLGDSALYLCASSSGGWADRNYGYTFGSGTRLTVV.